Below, 19 T cell receptor beta chains from the same sample are listed, as sequenced in a study of T cells in localized non-small cell lung cancer. Clones were sequenced by immunoSEQ multiplex PCR, and TCRdb holds only the in-frame ones, with some missing. This sample has roughly 19,000 clones, with 75% to 90% found just once. This specimen consisted of PBMCs, obtained before any cancer treatment. These receptors were taken from a man aged 40 to 70 with stage II squamous cell lung carcinoma.

Only one count was recorded for this clone. The chain recombines TRBV5-6 with TRBJ1-2; perhaps TRBD1 as D (6 bases). V dropped 4 bases and J dropped 2 bases, with 12 bases sitting between them. In germline, CDR1 is SGHDT, CDR2 YYEEEE. The length of the CDR3 is 14 residues. The CDR3 is CASSNLDRNYGYTF. DNA for the CDR3: TGTGCCAGCAGCAATCTTGACAGGAACTATGGCTACACCTTC. Drawing the rest from reference TRBV5-6 and TRBJ1-2, the complete variable domain is DAGVTQSPTHLIKTRGQQVTLRCSPKSGHDTVSWYQQALGQGPQFIFQYYEEEERQRGNFPDRFSGHQFPNYSSELNVNALLLGDSALYLCASSNLDRNYGYTFGSGTRLTVV.

V is TRBV10-1 and J is TRBJ1-3; D ambiguous. This CDR3 comprises 17 residues. Germline V gene sequence: CDR1 WNHNN, CDR2 SYGVQD (reference sequence). V was trimmed by 6 bases and J by 0 bases, leaving 18 bases between them. The CDR3 is CASRRGFRNSSGNTIYF. DNA of the CDR3: TGCGCCAGCAGACGGGGTTTTAGGAATTCCTCTGGAAACACCATATATTTT.

The chain uses TRBV19 and TRBJ1-2; D call uncertain. The V end lost 7 bases, the J end lost 0 bases, and 12 bases lay between the germline ends. Germline CDR1 reads LNHDA; CDR2 reads SQIVND (reference sequence). This CDR3 has 14 amino acids. The DNA of the CDR3 is TGTGCCAGTAATAAGGACCCAGCTAACTATGGCTACACCTTC. Protein: CASNKDPANYGYTF.

Of note for this clone: Additional DNA sequences in this sample encode the identical CDR3. This chain uses TRBV6-5 with TRBJ2-7; a weak D match, TRBD2 (5 bases). Trimming stripped 0 bases from V and 2 bases from J, with 11 bases between. This CDR3 comprises 15 residues. Germline loops: CDR1 MNHEY, CDR2 SVGAGI. CDR3 sequence: CASSYSFRGPYEQYF. The CDR3, as DNA: TGTGCCAGCAGTTACTCCTTCCGGGGTCCCTACGAGCAGTACTTC.

CDR3 protein: CASSRGTLDGNTIYF. The CDR3 nucleotides read TGTGCCAGCAGCCGAGGGACTTTAGATGGAAACACCATATATTTT. The chain combines TRBV6-5 with TRBJ1-3; weak D call: TRBD1 (5 bases). The V end lost 6 bases, the J end lost 3 bases, and 15 bases lay between the germline ends. CDR1 is MNHEY, CDR2 SVGAGI, per germline. This CDR3 has 15 residues.

To note about this clone: This same CDR3 is encoded by further DNA sequences in the sample. This chain links TRBV19 with TRBJ2-7, with 7 bases lining up with TRBD1. CDR1 and CDR2 from the germline V gene are LNHDA and SQIVND (reference sequence). J lost 0 bases, V lost 1 base, and 6 bases had no gene match. This CDR3 has 16 amino acids. Here the CDR3 DNA reads TGTGCCAGTAGTATAGTCCCGGGACAGAGCTCCTACGAGCAGTACTTC. Protein: CASSIVPGQSSYEQYF.

This clone was seen just once. This rearrangement joins TRBV2 to TRBJ2-1; D gene unclear. Trimming took off 0 bases at V and 7 bases at J, with 7 bases between the two ends. Germline V lookup: CDR1 SNHLY, CDR2 FYNNEI. The CDR3 length is 13 residues. This chain's CDR3 is CASSEARLNEQFF. The CDR3 coding sequence is TGTGCCAGCAGTGAAGCGCGCCTAAATGAGCAGTTCTTC.

V usage is TRBV27 and J usage is TRBJ2-5; possibly TRBD1 or TRBD2 for D (5 bases each). The germline gives CDR1 MNHEY, CDR2 SMNVEV (reference sequence). Deletions cut 6 bases from V and 1 base from J, with 15 bases between. The CDR3 length is 15 residues. The DNA for the CDR3 is TGTGCCAGCAGCTTCCGGGACGGACTCCAAGAGACCCAGTACTTC. Protein: CASSFRDGLQETQYF.

This clone was seen a few times. This chain uses TRBV28 with TRBJ1-6, with D perhaps matching TRBD1 (5 bases). Trimming left V 7 bases short and J 7 bases short, with 8 bases between. CDR1 MDHEN and CDR2 SYDVKM come from the germline V gene. The CDR3 spans 12 residues. CDR3 nucleotide sequence: TGTGCCAGCACCGAGGGGAATTCACCCCTCCACTTT. Amino acids: CASTEGNSPLHF.

This clone has just one count. The rearrangement joins TRBV11-2 to TRBJ1-1; D is ambiguous. V shed 6 bases and J shed 4 bases, with 9 bases lying between them. The CDR3 has 12 residues. Germline V gives CDR1 SGHAT, CDR2 FQNNGV. The CDR3 is CASRWPSTEAFF. The CDR3 DNA reads as TGTGCCAGCAGATGGCCCAGCACTGAAGCTTTCTTT.

The chain joins TRBV9 to TRBJ2-2, with D tentatively TRBD1 (6 bases). The CDR3 is made up of 14 amino acids. Trimming removed 3 bases at V and 5 bases at J, with 11 bases between. Germline loops: CDR1 SGDLS, CDR2 YYNGEE. CDR3 nucleotide sequence: TGTGCCAGCAGCGGGACAGTTCATACCGGGGAGCTGTTTTTT. Protein sequence: CASSGTVHTGELFF.

The chain links TRBV7-9 to TRBJ2-3; weak D call: TRBD2 (5 bases). Trimming stripped 3 bases from V and 2 bases from J, with 9 bases between. Germline-derived CDR1 and CDR2 are SEHNR and FQNEAQ (reference sequence). The CDR3 contains 14 residues. CDR3 in amino acids: CASSFSAHTDTQYF. CDR3 in DNA: TGTGCCAGCAGCTTTAGCGCGCACACAGATACGCAGTATTTT.

A few counts support this clone. J is TRBJ1-5 and V is TRBV7-2; D remains ambiguous. This CDR3 region has 15 residues. The germline CDR1 and CDR2 sequences are SGHTA and FQGNSA. Trimming took off 1 base at V and 3 bases at J, with 10 bases between the two ends. The CDR3 loop reads CASSLVRQLNQPQHF. The CDR3 DNA follows: TGTGCCAGCAGCTTAGTCCGCCAGCTCAATCAGCCCCAGCATTTT.

V usage is TRBV21-1 and J usage is TRBJ1-1; TRBD1 is the table's D call and was not checked against the DNA. TRBV21-1 is a recognized pseudogene. The CDR3 runs 14 residues. The CDR3 DNA reads as TGTGCCAGCAGTCCGGGACAGGAGCCCACTGAAGCTTTCTTT. Translating it yields CASSPGQEPTEAFF.

The chain joins TRBV7-2 to TRBJ1-5, with D possibly TRBD1 on 6 matching bases. The V gene lost 5 bases and the J gene lost 7 bases, with 15 bases spanning the gap. Germline CDR1 SGHTA, CDR2 FQGNSA. This CDR3 spans 14 amino acids. DNA of the CDR3: TGTGCCAGCAGCCTTACGAGGGGGAGACAGCCCCAGCATTTT. This gives the protein CASSLTRGRQPQHF. Variable domain in full (rest from reference TRBV7-2 and TRBJ1-5): GAGVSQSPSNKVTEKGKDVELRCDPISGHTALYWYRQSLGQGLEFLIYFQGNSAPDKSGLPSDRFSAERTGGSVSTLTIQRTQQEDSAVYLCASSLTRGRQPQHFGDGTRLSIL.

This chain uses TRBV7-3 with TRBJ1-1, with 8 bases lining up with TRBD1. Germline CDR1 and CDR2: SGHTA and FQGTGA. Germline trimming cut 4 bases from V and 5 bases from J; bases unmatched to any gene: 12. The CDR3 extends over 16 amino acids. CDR3 region: CASSSSGGLGGTEAFF. The CDR3, as DNA: TGTGCCAGCAGCTCCTCAGGGGGCCTGGGCGGAACTGAAGCTTTCTTT. Full variable domain (missing parts from reference TRBV7-3 and TRBJ1-1): GAGVSQTPSNKVTEKGKYVELRCDPISGHTALYWYRQSLGQGPEFLIYFQGTGAADDSGLPNDRFFAVRPEGSVSTLKIQRTERGDSAVYLCASSSSGGLGGTEAFFGQGTRLTVV.

J is TRBJ2-1 and V is TRBV4-2, with 7 positions matching TRBD2. Germline CDR1 and CDR2: LGHNA and YNFKEQ. The CDR3 extends over 16 amino acids. The junction had 7 bases not matched to a gene; V was cut back by 0 bases and J by 5 bases. The CDR3 reads CASSQDGKRDDNEQFF. The CDR3 DNA reads as TGTGCCAGCAGCCAAGATGGGAAGCGGGATGACAATGAGCAGTTCTTC.

This clone was counted a single time. This chain joins TRBV5-5 and TRBJ1-6; D gene unclear. With 6 bases removed from V and 0 bases from J, the gap between germline ends came to 13 bases. CDR1 is SGHKS, CDR2 YYEKEE, per germline (reference sequence). The CDR3 runs 16 residues. In DNA form, the CDR3 reads TGTGCCAGCACCCTTCTACAGAGCTCCTATAATTCACCCCTCCACTTT. Protein product: CASTLLQSSYNSPLHF.

J is TRBJ1-2 and V is TRBV5-6; maybe TRBD1 (5 bases). Between the trimmed V and J ends, which lost 4 bases and 4 bases, there was a span of 17 bases. Germline CDR1 is SGHDT and CDR2 is YYEEEE. The CDR3 covers 15 residues. The CDR3 spells CASSVQGITLYGYTF. The CDR3 DNA follows: TGTGCCAGCAGCGTCCAGGGCATAACTCTCTATGGCTACACCTTC.